The source of this TCR beta chain is a study of control samples from healthy donors and cancer patients (dated by TCRdb to about 2020). The library was built by means of the immunoSEQ multiplex PCR assay. What TCRdb holds here is the immuneACCESS table cut down to in-frame rearrangements. Part of the clones is not present; checked against another copy, under half of the missing clones reflect an unresolved V gene, and the others are unexplained. This sample has about 130,000 clones in its table, and 90% to 95% of those were observed once. The ten largest clones capture 14% of the sample. Clipping removes 1 base from V and 2 bases from J, with 9 as the unmatched junction base count. The CDR3 spans 17 residues, from the cysteine through the phenylalanine. Just CDR3 DNA is preserved here, 51 bases in frame from base 1. The germline V gene specifies SGDLS as CDR1 and YYNGEE as CDR2. In the case of this clone: Which antigen it targets is not known. Nothing much larger sits one base from this clone, and base qualities are not available.

This clonotype was obtained from a man in his 60s with colorectal cancer. The rearranged segments are TRBV9 and TRBJ2-3, and TRBD2 aligns with 8 junction nucleotides. Sequenced input: PBMCs. The DNA sequence reads TGTGCCAGCAGCGTAACTAGCGGTTTTTCGGCCACAGATACGCAGTATTTT. Translated, it reads CASSVTSGFSATDTQYF.